Listed here are 20 T cell receptor beta chains from one sample, sequenced in a study of vaccination and CD4 T cells after COVID-19. The sample's treatment: roughly ten-day PBMC culture with coronavirus spike peptide pools or control peptides (ViraFEST assay). The Oncomine TCR Beta short-read assay was what sequenced the DNA obtained from cultured CD4+ T cells. MiXCR was run by TCRdb on the PCR reads, yielding one entry per CDR3 protein. The sample has about 23,000 distinct CDR3 sequences, around two thirds seen once; the top ten hold less than 25%. Their antigen targets remain unknown. The source was CD4+ T cells from blood, cultured in vitro, collected after SARS-CoV-2 vaccination. The receptors derive from a human donor who received a COVID-19 vaccine.

The chain is built from TRBV25-1 and TRBJ2-5; the match to TRBD1 covers 7 bases. The CDR3 runs 15 residues. CDR1 is MGHDK, CDR2 SYGVNS, per germline. The V and J ends lost 6 bases and 0 bases, in that order; junction bases with no gene match: 7. The CDR3 loop reads CASSLLGQYQETQYF. CDR3 coding DNA: TGTGCCAGCAGCCTACTGGGACAGTACCAAGAGACCCAGTACTTC.

The chain is built from TRBV6-1 and TRBJ2-3; TRBD1 agrees at 8 bases. The germline gives CDR1 MNHNS, CDR2 SASEGT. V gave up 6 bases and J gave up 2 bases; unmatched junction bases: 4. CDR3 size: 14 residues. The CDR3 is CASSTGGITDTQYF. The CDR3 region has the DNA TGTGCCAGCAGCACAGGGGGGATCACAGATACGCAGTATTTT.

There are a few counts of this clonotype. V usage is TRBV10-3 and J usage is TRBJ2-5; D is perhaps TRBD2 (5 bases). Per germline, CDR1 ENHRY and CDR2 SYGVKD. V was clipped by 10 bases and J by 5 bases, with 11 bases between them. The CDR3 spans 11 residues. CDR3 nucleotides: TGTGCCACGAAACTAGGGGAGACCCAGTACTTC. This translates into CATKLGETQYF.

The chain recombines TRBV6-5 with TRBJ1-1; D is unclear. V lost 2 bases and J 10 bases, leaving 14 bases between the germline ends. The CDR3 consists of 13 residues. In germline, CDR1 is MNHEY, CDR2 SVGAGI. CDR3 loop: CASSYGQTLGAFF. The CDR3 region has the DNA TGTGCCAGCAGTTACGGGCAGACCCTAGGAGCTTTCTTT.

The V call is TRBV24-1, the J call TRBJ1-1, with D maybe TRBD1 (5 bases). The CDR3 runs 14 residues. The germline gives CDR1 KGHDR, CDR2 SFDVKD. V lost 5 bases, J lost 3 bases, and 12 bases lay in between. The DNA for the CDR3 is TGTGCCACCAGTGCGGGGGAAGGGGACACTGAAGCTTTCTTT. Its protein product is CATSAGEGDTEAFF.

The V call is TRBV5-4, the J call TRBJ2-3; either TRBD1 or TRBD2 may supply D (5 bases each). The CDR3 has 19 amino acids. CDR1 SGHNT and CDR2 YYREEE come from the germline V gene (reference sequence). V was shortened by 5 bases and J by 0 bases, with 25 bases between the two germline ends. CDR3 in amino acids: CASRAGTYFTPVSTDTQYF. CDR3 in DNA: TGTGCCAGCAGGGCCGGGACCTACTTTACGCCAGTGAGCACAGATACGCAGTATTTT.

This chain connects TRBV24-1 to TRBJ2-3; TRBD2 matches at 9 bases. The CDR3 loop spans 15 amino acids. Germline CDR1 reads KGHDR; CDR2 reads SFDVKD. Unmatched junction bases numbered 4, after V lost 4 bases and J lost 3 bases. DNA for the CDR3: TGTGCCACCAGTGACGCGGGGGGGCCGACAGATACGCAGTATTTT. This encodes CATSDAGGPTDTQYF.

V usage is TRBV4-2 and J usage is TRBJ2-7; D is unclear. Trimming stripped 0 bases from V and 7 bases from J, with 13 bases between. CDR3 length: 14 amino acids. Germline-derived CDR1 and CDR2 are LGHNA and YNFKEQ. Here the CDR3 DNA reads TGTGCCAGCAGCCAAGATACCTCGGGTGGTGAGCAGTACTTC. Its protein is CASSQDTSGGEQYF.

This chain uses TRBV10-3 with TRBJ1-1; 8 nucleotides align to TRBD1. From germline, CDR1 is ENHRY and CDR2 SYGVKD. V shed 8 bases, J shed 4 bases, and the junction held 9 bases outside the gene matches. CDR3 length: 14 amino acids. The CDR3 reads CAIGAQGAGTEAFF. DNA for the CDR3: TGTGCCATCGGAGCCCAGGGGGCCGGCACTGAAGCTTTCTTT.

V usage is TRBV30 and J usage is TRBJ1-1; possibly TRBD1 for D (6 bases). Trimming left V 0 bases short and J 5 bases short, with 13 bases between. This CDR3 comprises 14 residues. Per the germline V gene, CDR1 is GTSNPN and CDR2 is SVGIG (reference sequence). In DNA form, the CDR3 reads TGTGCCTGGAGTGTTCAGGGGTTGGAAACTGAAGCTTTCTTT. It translates to CAWSVQGLETEAFF.

This clonotype was observed a handful of times. The gene calls are TRBV30 and TRBJ1-2; the D is unclear. Germline V gives CDR1 GTSNPN, CDR2 SVGIG (reference sequence). V gave up 6 bases and J gave up 4 bases, with 9 bases separating them. The CDR3 spans 11 residues. The CDR3 region has the DNA TGTGCCTGTCATATCGCCTATGGCTACACCTTC. It codes for CACHIAYGYTF. Looking up the rest from reference TRBV30 and TRBJ1-2 gives the full variable domain: SQTIHQWPATLVQPVGSPLSLECTVEGTSNPNLYWYRQAAGRGLQLLFYSVGIGQISSEVPQNLSASRPQDRQFILSSKKLLLSDSGFYLCACHIAYGYTFGSGTRLTVV.

V gene TRBV7-2 combines with J gene TRBJ1-6, with 8 nucleotides matching TRBD1. With V trimmed by 3 bases and J by 7 bases, 2 bases remained unmatched. The length of the CDR3 is 14 residues. Per germline, CDR1 SGHTA and CDR2 FQGNSA. DNA for the CDR3: TGTGCCAGCAGCTTTGGACAGGGCAATTCACCCCTCCACTTT. Translating it yields CASSFGQGNSPLHF. The whole variable domain, filled in from reference TRBV7-2 and TRBJ1-6, reads GAGVSQSPSNKVTEKGKDVELRCDPISGHTALYWYRQSLGQGLEFLIYFQGNSAPDKSGLPSDRFSAERTGGSVSTLTIQRTQQEDSAVYLCASSFGQGNSPLHFGNGTRLTVT.

This rearrangement joins TRBV15 to TRBJ2-2; no definite D call. The V and J ends lost 0 bases and 6 bases respectively, with 5 bases between them. The CDR3 extends over 13 amino acids. Per the germline V gene, CDR1 is LNHNV and CDR2 is YYDKDF (reference sequence). CDR3 amino acids: CATSREGSGELFF. CDR3 coding DNA: TGTGCCACCAGCAGAGAAGGCTCCGGGGAGCTGTTTTTT. The whole variable domain, remainder taken from reference TRBV15 and TRBJ2-2, is DAMVIQNPRYQVTQFGKPVTLSCSQTLNHNVMYWYQQKSSQAPKLLFHYYDKDFNNEADTPDNFQSRRPNTSFCFLDIRSPGLGDTAMYLCATSREGSGELFFGEGSRLTVL.

V usage is TRBV29-1 and J usage is TRBJ1-2; unclear D gene. Per germline, CDR1 SQVTM and CDR2 ANQGSEA. The CDR3 is 12 amino acids. Trimming removed 6 bases at V and 10 bases at J, with 18 bases between. CDR3 DNA: TGCAGCGTGGGCCGTGCAGGACCAGACTACACCTTC. Its translation is CSVGRAGPDYTF. The variable domain in full, with the rest retrieved from reference TRBV29-1 and TRBJ1-2, is SAVISQKPSRDICQRGTSLTIQCQVDSQVTMMFWYRQQPGQSLTLIATANQGSEATYESGFVIDKFPISRPNLTFSTLTVSNMSPEDSSIYLCSVGRAGPDYTFGSGTRLTVV.

CDR3 nucleotides: TGTGCCAGCAGTTTATCGAGGCGGGCCAATCAGCCCCAGCATTTT. As protein: CASSLSRRANQPQHF. This chain connects TRBV27 to TRBJ1-5, with D uncertain. Germline assignment: CDR1 MNHEY and CDR2 SMNVEV (reference sequence). The length of the CDR3 is 15 residues. Trimming removed 0 bases from V and 3 bases from J, with 9 bases in between.

This clonotype was observed a handful of times. The gene calls are TRBV20-1 and TRBJ1-2; possibly TRBD1 for D (6 bases). CDR3 length: 13 amino acids. CDR1 is DFQATT, CDR2 SNEGSKA, per germline (reference sequence). Trimming cost V 4 bases and J 8 bases, with 17 bases left between them. CDR3 region: CSAIQQGFLGYTF. CDR3 in DNA: TGCAGTGCTATTCAACAGGGTTTTCTCGGCTACACCTTC.

The V and J genes are TRBV20-1 and TRBJ2-7, with 9 bases aligning to TRBD1. Per germline, CDR1 DFQATT and CDR2 SNEGSKA (reference sequence). This CDR3 has 12 amino acids. Germline trimming cut 3 bases from V and 3 bases from J; bases unmatched to any gene: 0. The CDR3 protein is CSARTGGYEQYF. The CDR3 coding sequence is TGCAGTGCTAGGACAGGGGGCTACGAGCAGTACTTC.

The V and J genes are TRBV24-1 and TRBJ2-7; D gene ambiguous. Deletions cut 4 bases from V and 0 bases from J, with 9 bases between. Germline CDR1 and CDR2: KGHDR and SFDVKD. The length of the CDR3 is 14 residues. The CDR3 bases are TGTGCCACCAGTGACCCCGGGTCCTCCTACGAGCAGTACTTC. Its translation is CATSDPGSSYEQYF.

The chain is built from TRBV20-1 and TRBJ2-5; TRBD2 matches at 12 bases. Germline V gives CDR1 DFQATT, CDR2 SNEGSKA (reference sequence). CDR3 length equals 15 residues. The junction had 7 bases not matched to a gene; V was cut back by 5 bases and J by 3 bases. The CDR3: CSAYSSGGAEETQYF. CDR3 in DNA: TGCAGTGCTTATTCTAGCGGGGGGGCCGAAGAGACCCAGTACTTC.

The chain combines TRBV30 with TRBJ1-2; 7 bases line up with TRBD1. This CDR3 is 16 amino acids long. V gave up 3 bases and J gave up 5 bases; unmatched junction bases: 15. Germline V gene lookup returns CDR1 GTSNPN and CDR2 SVGIG (reference sequence). This chain's CDR3 is CAWREQGTNRGYGYTF. The CDR3 bases are TGTGCCTGGAGGGAACAGGGGACTAACCGAGGGTATGGCTACACCTTC.